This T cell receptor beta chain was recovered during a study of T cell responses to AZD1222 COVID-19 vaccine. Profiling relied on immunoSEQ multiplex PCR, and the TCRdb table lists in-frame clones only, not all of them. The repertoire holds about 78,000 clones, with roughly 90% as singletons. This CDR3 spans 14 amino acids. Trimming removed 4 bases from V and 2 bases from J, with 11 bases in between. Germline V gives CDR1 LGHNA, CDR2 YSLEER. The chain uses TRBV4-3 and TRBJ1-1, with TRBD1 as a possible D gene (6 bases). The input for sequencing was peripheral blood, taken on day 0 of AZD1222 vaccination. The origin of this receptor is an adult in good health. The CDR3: CASSLSDSNTEAFF. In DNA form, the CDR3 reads TGCGCCAGCAGCCTGTCGGACAGTAACACTGAAGCTTTCTTT.